These T cell receptor beta chains were read from a single sample in a study of CD8+ T cells in alopecia areata. Measured with immunoSEQ multiplex PCR; TCRdb has only the in-frame clones, and not every one. The sample carries approximately 210,000 clones, just under 65% recorded once. Sequenced here: CD4+ T cells sorted from blood, sampled at week 49, from a patient treated with tofacitinib. Source of these receptors: a human donor with alopecia areata. CDR3s include the opening cysteine and the closing phenylalanine or tryptophan. The D gene is left open where the match is weak. The size field is filled for only some rows; it gives once, few, many or a size class.

.,TRBJ1-2,few,TRBV30,CASKEGSGMEGGYTF,TGTGCCTCAAAAGAAGGGTCAGGGATGGAGGGTGGCTACACCTTC
TRBD1,TRBJ2-1,.,TRBV10-3,CASQGAADEQFF,TGTGCCTCCCAGGGGGCCGCTGATGAGCAGTTCTTC
TRBD1,TRBJ1-1,.,TRBV5-1,CASSPQGVNTEAFF,TGCGCCAGCAGCCCCCAGGGGGTGAACACTGAAGCTTTCTTT
.,TRBJ1-2,.,TRBV29-1,CSVGTFGRSGYTF,TGCAGCGTTGGGACTTTCGGTCGATCGGGCTACACCTTC
TRBD1,TRBJ1-1,.,TRBV9,CASSDTDRGPYTEAFF,TGTGCCAGCAGCGATACGGACAGGGGGCCCTACACTGAAGCTTTCTTT
.,TRBJ1-2,.,TRBV5-6,CASSFLSDLGNYGYTF,TGTGCCAGCAGCTTCCTTTCTGATCTGGGGAACTATGGCTACACCTTC
TRBD1,TRBJ1-2,.,TRBV2,CASGERQGTDGYTF,TGTGCCAGCGGGGAACGACAGGGAACGGATGGCTACACCTTC
.,TRBJ1-2,.,TRBV19,CASRPVGYGYTF,TGTGCCAGCAGACCAGTGGGCTATGGCTACACCTTC
TRBD1,TRBJ1-2,.,TRBV30,CAWSPTGTGGGGYTF,TGTGCCTGGAGTCCTACCGGGACAGGGGGTGGTGGCTACACCTTC
TRBD2,TRBJ2-1,once,TRBV13,CASSFLAGGRNEQFF,TGTGCCAGCAGCTTCCTAGCGGGGGGGAGGAATGAGCAGTTCTTC
TRBD1,TRBJ2-7,.,TRBV30,CAWSGGQAYEQYF,TGTGCCTGGAGTGGGGGACAGGCCTACGAGCAGTACTTC
.,TRBJ2-3,.,TRBV10-2,CASLLDGATDTQYF,TGCGCCAGCCTCTTAGATGGAGCCACAGATACGCAGTATTTT
.,TRBJ1-4,.,TRBV2,CASSDRETNEKLFF,TGTGCCAGCAGTGACAGGGAAACTAATGAAAAACTGTTTTTT
.,TRBJ1-2,once,TRBV19,CASSIVRADYGYTF,TGTGCCAGTAGTATAGTCAGGGCCGACTATGGCTACACCTTC
.,TRBJ2-2,.,TRBV30,CAWRNVGSTGELFF,TGTGCCTGGAGGAATGTGGGGTCCACCGGGGAGCTGTTTTTT
TRBD1,TRBJ2-7,.,TRBV7-9,CASSGTGGKYF,TGTGCCAGCAGTGGAACAGGGGGCAAGTACTTC
.,TRBJ1-5,.,TRBV30,CAWAKTLGDSNQPQHF,TGTGCCTGGGCCAAGACCCTGGGGGATAGCAATCAGCCCCAGCATTTT
TRBD2,TRBJ2-2,few,TRBV2,CASSLAGENTGELFF,TGTGCCAGCAGTTTAGCGGGGGAAAACACCGGGGAGCTGTTTTTT
.,TRBJ2-7,.,TRBV7-6,CASSLGVESYEQYF,TGTGCCAGCAGCTTAGGAGTCGAATCCTACGAGCAGTACTTC
TRBD1,TRBJ1-5,.,TRBV30,CAWSDRGGEPQHF,TGTGCCTGGAGCGACAGGGGGGGGGAGCCCCAGCATTTT
TRBD1,TRBJ1-5,few,TRBV29-1,CSVARTGSGPQHF,TGCAGCGTTGCCCGGACAGGCTCGGGGCCCCAGCATTTT
.,TRBJ1-6,.,TRBV6-6,CASSYSGTNSPLHF,TGTGCCAGCAGTTACTCAGGCACTAATTCACCCCTCCACTTT
.,TRBJ2-3,.,TRBV9,CASSVGEGTRDTQYF,TGTGCCAGCAGCGTAGGAGAGGGGACTCGAGATACGCAGTATTTT
.,TRBJ1-5,.,TRBV29-1,CSVAGSSNQPQHF,TGCAGCGTTGCAGGGTCGAGCAATCAGCCCCAGCATTTT
TRBD1,TRBJ1-2,.,TRBV29-1,CSGDSGSYGYTF,TGCAGCGGGGACAGTGGGTCCTATGGCTACACCTTC
.,TRBJ1-1,many,TRBV29-1,CSVADIEAFF,TGCAGCGTTGCAGACATAGAAGCTTTCTTT
TRBD1,TRBJ2-7,.,TRBV20-1,CSAYRGEQYF,TGCAGTGCTTACAGGGGCGAGCAGTACTTC
.,TRBJ1-1,.,TRBV5-6,CASSFRPNLNTEAFF,TGTGCCAGCAGCTTCCGACCGAACCTGAACACTGAAGCTTTCTTT
TRBD2,TRBJ2-7,.,TRBV5-1,CASSLGKGLAGRSYEQYF,TGCGCCAGCAGCTTGGGGAAGGGACTAGCGGGGAGGTCCTACGAGCAGTACTTC
.,TRBJ1-1,.,TRBV29-1,CSVAPGGLSTEAFF,TGCAGCGTAGCCCCGGGGGGGCTTAGCACTGAAGCTTTCTTT
TRBD2,TRBJ2-1,.,TRBV5-1,CASSYRLAGVNEQFF,TGCGCCAGCAGCTATCGACTAGCGGGAGTCAATGAGCAGTTCTTC
TRBD1,TRBJ2-7,.,TRBV6-6,CASTPRTGAYEQYF,TGTGCCAGCACCCCAAGGACAGGCGCCTACGAGCAGTACTTC
.,TRBJ2-1,.,TRBV11-1,CASSLGRVNEQFF,TGTGCCAGCAGCTTGGGCAGGGTAAATGAGCAGTTCTTC
TRBD1,TRBJ1-2,once,TRBV10-3,CAISESIARTGNYGYTF,TGTGCCATCAGTGAGTCGATAGCTCGGACAGGGAACTATGGCTACACCTTC
.,TRBJ2-3,few,TRBV4-3,CASSTRSNTDTQYF,TGCGCCAGCAGCACCCGCTCCAACACAGATACGCAGTATTTT
TRBD1,TRBJ1-2,.,TRBV5-6,CASSFPGTGNYGYTF,TGTGCCAGCAGCTTCCCAGGGACAGGAAACTATGGCTACACCTTC
TRBD1,TRBJ1-2,.,TRBV11-3,CASSLHGTDGYTF,TGTGCCAGCAGCCTTCACGGGACAGATGGCTACACCTTC
.,TRBJ2-6,.,TRBV2,CASTLSSGANVLTF,TGTGCCAGCACACTGAGCTCTGGGGCCAACGTCCTGACTTTC
.,TRBJ2-5,.,TRBV4-3,CASSQTVTGQETQYF,TGCGCCAGCAGCCAGACAGTAACAGGCCAAGAGACCCAGTACTTC
.,TRBJ1-2,.,TRBV4-3,CASSQENRFSNYGYTF,TGCGCCAGCAGCCAAGAGAACCGGTTTAGTAACTATGGCTACACCTTC
TRBD1,TRBJ1-5,many,TRBV12-5,CASGPGQLNQPQHF,TGTGCTAGTGGTCCGGGACAGCTCAATCAGCCCCAGCATTTT
TRBD1,TRBJ2-3,.,TRBV7-6,CASSPKDRWGTDTQYF,TGTGCCAGCAGCCCGAAGGACAGGTGGGGGACAGATACGCAGTATTTT